This paragraph reports one T cell receptor beta chain. Antigen: not known. Sorted T cells were CFSE-labeled and cultured less than 6 days with allogeneic regulatory or mature dendritic cells at 1:10. The entry originates in a study of regulatory dendritic cells for organ transplantation. Study observations and caveats: Regulatory dendritic cells appeared to expand memory CD8+ clones less than mature ones.

Libraries were prepared by immunoSEQ multiplex PCR; TCRdb keeps only in-frame clonotypes and omits some of them. The table has 7,700 or so clones, 65% to 75% seen once. The TCR was taken from a human donor in good health. The sample consisted of memory CD4+ T cells from blood cultured with dendritic cells. Described subset: CD45RO+ memory T cells.

Written as DNA, the CDR3 is TGTGCCAGCACCCTCGCCCGGGACAGAAGGGGAGGCTACACCTTC. Protein sequence: CASTLARDRRGGYTF. The J gene is TRBJ1-2, the V gene TRBV6-5; 7 bases agree with TRBD1. V shed 7 bases and J 8 bases; nucleotides not matched to a gene: 16. This CDR3 contains 15 residues. The germline CDR1 and CDR2 sequences are MNHEY and SVGAGI.